The T cell receptor (beta chain) under discussion was sequenced for a study of OX40 agonist ivuxolimab in advanced cancers. In the study overall: People in dose escalation had one of these cancers: hepatocellular carcinoma, melanoma, renal cell or head and neck cancer. At 82.7% male, the cohort had a mean age of about 60 years, ranging from roughly 20 to 80.

The method was immunoSEQ multiplex PCR; TCRdb's version includes in-frame clones alone and lacks a portion of them. The data hold roughly 70,000 clones, with about 88% observed a single time. Notes on the study in general: Expanded peripheral T cell antigen specificity was not determined. CD4+ and CD8+ T cells in blood underwent clonal expansion by week 6 at 0.1 to 3.0 mg/kg.

This CDR3 is 17 amino acids long. V lost 1 base and J lost 5; bases outside the gene matches: 10. From germline, CDR1 is LGHNA and CDR2 YSLEER. As for this clone: The antigen is undetermined.

Material: CD4+ or CD8+ T cells sorted from blood, obtained in a trial of the OX40 agonist ivuxolimab. The sequence derives from an adult with an advanced solid tumor such as melanoma, head and neck, liver or kidney cancer. V is TRBV4-3 and J is TRBJ2-3; TRBD2 agrees at 9 bases. The DNA of the CDR3 is TGCGCCAGCAGCCAAGCGGGGGCGGGAGGGCTGGGAGATACGCAGTATTTT. It specifies CASSQAGAGGLGDTQYF.